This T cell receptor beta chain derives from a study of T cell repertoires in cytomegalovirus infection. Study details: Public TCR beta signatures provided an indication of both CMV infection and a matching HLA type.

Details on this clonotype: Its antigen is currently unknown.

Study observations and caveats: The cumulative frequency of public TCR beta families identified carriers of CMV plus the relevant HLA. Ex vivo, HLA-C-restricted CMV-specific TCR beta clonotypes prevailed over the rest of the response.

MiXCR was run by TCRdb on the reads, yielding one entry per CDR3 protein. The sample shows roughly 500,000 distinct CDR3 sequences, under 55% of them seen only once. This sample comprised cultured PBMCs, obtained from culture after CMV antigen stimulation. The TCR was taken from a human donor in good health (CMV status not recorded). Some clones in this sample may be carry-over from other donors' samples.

DNA of the CDR3: TGCAGTGCGACCCGCCTCGTGACGGCCAGCTTTCAGTACTTC. This gives the protein CSATRLVTASFQYF. The rearrangement uses TRBV20-1 and TRBJ2-4; D is undetermined. The CDR3 is 14 amino acids. V lost 6 bases and J 11 bases, leaving 23 bases between the germline ends. Germline V gene sequence: CDR1 DFQATT, CDR2 SNEGSKA (reference sequence).